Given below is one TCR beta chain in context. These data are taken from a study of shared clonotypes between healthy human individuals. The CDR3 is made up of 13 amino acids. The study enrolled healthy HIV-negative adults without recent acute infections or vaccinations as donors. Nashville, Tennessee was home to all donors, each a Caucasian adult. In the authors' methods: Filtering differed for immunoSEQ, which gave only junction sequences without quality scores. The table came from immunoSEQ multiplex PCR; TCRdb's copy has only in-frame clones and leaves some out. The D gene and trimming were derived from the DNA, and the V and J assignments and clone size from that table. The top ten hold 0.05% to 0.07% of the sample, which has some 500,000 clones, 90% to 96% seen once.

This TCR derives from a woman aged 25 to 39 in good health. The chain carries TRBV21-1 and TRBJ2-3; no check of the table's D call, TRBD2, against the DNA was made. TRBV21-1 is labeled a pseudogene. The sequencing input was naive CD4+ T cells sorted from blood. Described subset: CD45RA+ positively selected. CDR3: CASRQNRGDTQYF. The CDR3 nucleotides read TGTGCCAGTCGTCAGAACCGGGGGGATACGCAGTATTTT.